The sequence of this T cell receptor beta chain was determined in a study of T cells in localized non-small cell lung cancer. The repertoire was sequenced with immunoSEQ multiplex PCR; TCRdb's copy has only in-frame clones and lacks some. The sample has 130,000 or so clones; 89% are singletons. This CDR3 comprises 14 residues. The trim removed 3 bases at V and 5 bases at J, leaving 7 bases unmatched. Germline V gives CDR1 MDHEN, CDR2 SYDVKM. This sample comprised peripheral blood, obtained before any cancer treatment. This TCR derives from a female donor of 60 years or more with stage I lung adenocarcinoma. The chain links TRBV28 to TRBJ2-7; the match to TRBD2 covers 7 bases. The CDR3 DNA reads as TGTGCCAGCAGTTTCGGCGGGAGAGTGGACGAGCAGTACTTC. Protein product: CASSFGGRVDEQYF. Together with reference TRBV28 and TRBJ2-7, the CDR3 gives the full variable domain: DVKVTQSSRYLVKRTGEKVFLECVQDMDHENMFWYRQDPGLGLRLIYFSYDVKMKEKGDIPEGYSVSREKKERFSLILESASTNQTSMYLCASSFGGRVDEQYFGPGTRLTVT.